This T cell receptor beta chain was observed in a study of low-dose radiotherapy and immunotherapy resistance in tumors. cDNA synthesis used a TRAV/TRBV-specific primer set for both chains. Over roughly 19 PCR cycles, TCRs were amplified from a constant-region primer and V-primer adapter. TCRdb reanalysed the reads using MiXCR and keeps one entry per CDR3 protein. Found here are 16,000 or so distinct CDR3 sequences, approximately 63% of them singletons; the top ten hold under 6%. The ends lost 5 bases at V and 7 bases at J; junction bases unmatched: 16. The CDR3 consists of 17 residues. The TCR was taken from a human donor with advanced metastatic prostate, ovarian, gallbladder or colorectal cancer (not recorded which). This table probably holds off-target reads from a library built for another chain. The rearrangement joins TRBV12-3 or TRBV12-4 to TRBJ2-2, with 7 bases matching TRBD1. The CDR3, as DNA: TGTGCCAGCAGTCTCCAAGGGGGCTATGGTAGTGTCGGGGAGCTGTTTTTT. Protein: CASSLQGGYGSVGELFF.